This T cell receptor (beta chain) came from a study of T cell responses to AZD1222 COVID-19 vaccine. Study-level findings and limits: After two AZD1222 doses, spike-specific TCR breadth and depth rose versus day 0. Females outnumbered males among donors, who were mostly white British; clonal diversity was possibly underestimated.

With regard to this clone: As yet, its antigen is unknown.

Produced via immunoSEQ multiplex PCR; TCRdb's table is partial and in-frame only. The sample has about 120,000 clones, around 85% seen once. Germline V gene lookup returns CDR1 SGHTS and CDR2 YDEGEE. The CDR3 is 15 amino acids. The ends were cut back, 4 bases at V and 7 bases at J, with 21 bases in the middle. The sequence derives from an adult in good health. The specimen was peripheral blood, collected on day 0 of AZD1222 vaccination. The rearrangement uses TRBV5-8 and TRBJ2-7; the D gene is possibly TRBD1 (5 bases). CDR3: CASSPRVQVDGEQYF. CDR3 bases: TGTGCCAGCAGCCCCAGGGTACAGGTGGACGGGGAGCAGTACTTC.